These 22 T cell receptor beta chains were all obtained from the same sample, sequenced in a study of T cell responses to AZD1222 COVID-19 vaccine. Generated by immunoSEQ multiplex PCR, the TCRdb table keeps only in-frame clones and is missing some. The table shows approximately 170,000 clones, with roughly 85% occurring only once. Sequenced material: peripheral blood, taken 28 days after the second AZD1222 dose. The receptors were sampled from an adult who received the AZD1222 COVID-19 vaccine.

V usage is TRBV15 and J usage is TRBJ2-7; D may be TRBD2 (6 bases). The CDR3 loop spans 15 amino acids. V lost 0 bases to trimming and J lost 4 bases, with 13 bases between them. Germline V gives CDR1 LNHNV, CDR2 YYDKDF (reference sequence). The DNA of the CDR3 is TGTGCCACCAGCAGAGATGGAAGTGGGGGGTACGAGCAGTACTTC. This encodes CATSRDGSGGYEQYF.

This clone occurred once. The chain has TRBV4-2 and TRBJ2-1, with 7 bases identical to TRBD1. Germline V gene sequence: CDR1 LGHNA, CDR2 YNFKEQ. The CDR3 loop spans 12 amino acids. With 1 base clipped from V and 10 bases from J, the junction kept 1 base outside the gene matches. CDR3 sequence (DNA): TGTGCCAGCAGCCAAGGGGGACAGGAGCAGTTCTTC. Protein sequence: CASSQGGQEQFF.

The chain carries TRBV10-2 and TRBJ2-1; D call uncertain. The V gene lost 1 base and the J gene lost 8 bases, with 6 bases spanning the gap. This CDR3 has 12 amino acids. The germline V gene has CDR1 WSHSY and CDR2 SAAADI. The chain's CDR3 is CASSEWVDEQFF. The CDR3 coding sequence is TGCGCCAGCAGTGAGTGGGTGGATGAGCAGTTCTTC.

As for this clone: Other nucleotide sequences in the sample specify the same CDR3. This sequence joins TRBV18 and TRBJ1-5, with D unclear. V was trimmed by 3 bases and J by 0 bases, leaving 3 bases between them. CDR1 and CDR2 (germline): KGHSH, LQKENI. The CDR3 has 13 residues. The CDR3 DNA reads TGTGCCAGCTCACCGGGTAGCAATCAGCCCCAGCATTTT. Encoded protein: CASSPGSNQPQHF.

The chain couples TRBV10-3 to TRBJ1-2; perhaps TRBD1 as D (5 bases). V dropped 2 bases and J dropped 4 bases, with 11 bases sitting between them. The CDR3 loop spans 14 amino acids. The V gene's germline CDR1 is ENHRY and CDR2 SYGVKD. CDR3 sequence reads: CAISEEGSGYGYTF. CDR3 nucleotide sequence: TGTGCCATCAGTGAGGAGGGGAGCGGCTATGGCTACACCTTC.

The chain links TRBV6-4 to TRBJ2-7; the D gene could be TRBD1 or TRBD2 (5 bases each). Germline V lookup: CDR1 MRHNA, CDR2 SNTAGT. There are 14 residues in the CDR3. With 3 bases removed from V and 1 base from J, the gap between germline ends came to 10 bases. The CDR3: CASSEGTVSYEQYF. DNA of the CDR3: TGTGCCAGCAGTGAAGGGACCGTTTCCTACGAGCAGTACTTC.

The V call is TRBV7-9, the J call TRBJ1-5, with no clear D. The CDR3 is made up of 14 amino acids. Germline loops: CDR1 SEHNR, CDR2 FQNEAQ (reference sequence). V lost 1 base to trimming and J lost 3 bases, with 7 bases between them. CDR3 residues: CASSLGGTNQPQHF. The DNA for the CDR3 is TGTGCCAGCAGCTTAGGAGGAACCAATCAGCCCCAGCATTTT. Full variable domain (rest looked up from reference TRBV7-9 and TRBJ1-5): DTGVSQNPRHKITKRGQNVTFRCDPISEHNRLYWYRQTLGQGPEFLTYFQNEAQLEKSRLLSDRFSAERPKGSFSTLEIQRTEQGDSAMYLCASSLGGTNQPQHFGDGTRLSIL.

The chain has TRBV18 and TRBJ2-7; either TRBD1 or TRBD2 may fit D (5 bases each). Trimming took 2 bases from V and 2 from J, leaving 10 bases between them. Germline values: CDR1 KGHSH, CDR2 LQKENI. The CDR3 extends over 14 amino acids. The CDR3 bases are TGTGCCAGCTCACCAAGGGACGGGACCTACGAGCAGTACTTC. It encodes CASSPRDGTYEQYF. The full variable domain, rest sourced from reference TRBV18 and TRBJ2-7, is NAGVMQNPRHLVRRRGQEARLRCSPMKGHSHVYWYRQLPEEGLKFMVYLQKENIIDESGMPKERFSAEFPKEGPSILRIQQVVRGDSAAYFCASSPRDGTYEQYFGPGTRLTVT.

The table lists this clone with a few counts. The rearrangement joins TRBV6-2 or TRBV6-3 to TRBJ2-3; the D is unclear. CDR3 length equals 13 residues. Germline V lookup: CDR1 MNHEY, CDR2 SVGEGT. Trimming removed 7 bases at V and 2 bases at J, with 10 bases between. The CDR3 DNA follows: TGTGCCAGCACCCCGTGGTCCACAGATACGCAGTATTTT. Translation gives CASTPWSTDTQYF.

The chain couples TRBV5-1 to TRBJ2-1, with D perhaps TRBD1 or TRBD2 (5 bases each). Per germline, CDR1 SGHRS and CDR2 YFSETQ. V gave up 6 bases and J gave up 4 bases, with 20 bases separating them. CDR3 length: 16 residues. The CDR3 DNA is TGCGCCAGCACCACTGGCCGGGACCTGGGGTACAATGAGCAGTTCTTC. Its protein is CASTTGRDLGYNEQFF.

The gene calls are TRBV19 and TRBJ2-3; 12 nucleotides line up with TRBD2. Unmatched junction bases numbered 7, after V lost 7 bases and J lost 5 bases. The CDR3 consists of 15 residues. CDR1 and CDR2 from the germline V gene are LNHDA and SQIVND (reference sequence). The CDR3 nucleotides are TGTGCCAGTACCCTAGCGGGGGGGCAAGGAGATACGCAGTATTTT. Translated, it gives CASTLAGGQGDTQYF.

V gene TRBV4-3 combines with J gene TRBJ2-7; TRBD1 aligns across 10 bases. Germline V gene sequence: CDR1 LGHNA, CDR2 YSLEER. V lost 4 bases, J lost 0 bases, and 3 bases stayed unmatched. This CDR3 is built from 15 residues. CDR3 region: CASSRRTGGSYEQYF. The CDR3 DNA is TGCGCCAGCAGCCGGAGGACAGGGGGCTCCTACGAGCAGTACTTC.

The DNA of the CDR3 is TGTGCCAGCAGCCAACCCAGGCGGGGACAGGGGATTGAGGAGACCCAGTACTTC. Translated, it gives CASSQPRRGQGIEETQYF. This chain links TRBV3-1 (or the pseudogene TRBV3-2) with TRBJ2-5, with 10 positions matching TRBD1. Trimming removed 2 bases from V and 5 bases from J; junction bases left unmatched: 14. This CDR3 has 18 residues. Germline-derived CDR1 and CDR2 are LGHDT and YNNKEL (reference sequence).

The CDR3 spells CASSGGTSLFYQETQYF. CDR3 sequence (DNA): TGTGCCAGCAGTGGGGGGACTTCATTGTTTTACCAAGAGACCCAGTACTTC. The V call is TRBV25-1, the J call TRBJ2-5; maybe TRBD2 (6 bases). The CDR3 extends over 17 amino acids. V lost 4 bases and J 0 bases, leaving 18 bases between the germline ends. Per the germline V gene, CDR1 is MGHDK and CDR2 is SYGVNS.

The chain carries TRBV4-1 and TRBJ1-5, with D unresolved. The CDR3 is 17 residues long. The germline V gene has CDR1 MGHRA and CDR2 YSYEKL. V lost 1 base and J lost 0, with 13 bases in between. The CDR3 sequence is CASSQGGGRDSNQPQHF. As DNA, the CDR3 is TGCGCCAGCAGCCAAGGGGGAGGAAGGGATAGCAATCAGCCCCAGCATTTT.

The table lists this clone with a few counts. J is TRBJ1-4 and V is TRBV18; D is unclear. V was cut by 3 bases and J by 3 bases, with 11 bases left in between. The CDR3 is 15 residues long. The germline CDR1 and CDR2 sequences are KGHSH and LQKENI. CDR3: CASSPLPAPNEKLFF. CDR3 nucleotides: TGTGCCAGCTCACCTTTACCGGCACCTAATGAAAAACTGTTTTTT.

In its sample, this clone was seen once. DNA of the CDR3: TGCGCCCGCCGCTGGGGGGGGGTTGGGAGATCCCCCTCTGGGGCCAACGTCCTGACTTTC. It translates to CARRWGGVGRSPSGANVLTF. The V gene is TRBV5-1, the J gene TRBJ2-6, with 7 nucleotides matching TRBD2. J was trimmed by 0 bases and V by 10 bases; bases with no gene match: 22. The CDR3 contains 20 residues. Germline-derived CDR1 and CDR2 are SGHRS and YFSETQ.

This chain connects TRBV2 to TRBJ2-7; D may correspond to TRBD1 or TRBD2 (5 bases each). The CDR3 has 15 amino acids. CDR1 is SNHLY, CDR2 FYNNEI, per germline. Trimming left V 10 bases short and J 0 bases short, with 19 bases between. CDR3 in amino acids: CATATGTESSYEQYF. The CDR3 DNA sequence: TGTGCCACCGCCACCGGGACGGAGAGCTCCTACGAGCAGTACTTC. The whole variable domain, filled in from reference TRBV2 and TRBJ2-7, reads EPEVTQTPSHQVTQMGQEVILRCVPISNHLYFYWYRQILGQKVEFLVSFYNNEISEKSEIFDDQFSVERPDGSNFTLKIRSTKLEDSAMYFCATATGTESSYEQYFGPGTRLTVT.

This clone has only one observation. The rearrangement uses TRBV7-9 and TRBJ1-2, with a tentative D call TRBD1 (5 bases). CDR1 is SEHNR, CDR2 FQNEAQ, per germline (reference sequence). V was cut by 0 bases and J by 8 bases, with 19 bases left in between. CDR3 length: 16 amino acids. The CDR3 coding sequence is TGTGCCAGCAGCTTAGCGGTCCGAAAGGGACGAGGGGGCTACACCTTC. It translates to CASSLAVRKGRGGYTF.

The chain employs TRBV5-4 and TRBJ2-3, with TRBD2 matching over 8 bases. The junction had 4 bases not matched to a gene; V was cut back by 7 bases and J by 3 bases. CDR3 length: 13 amino acids. CDR1 and CDR2 from the germline V gene are SGHNT and YYREEE (reference sequence). The CDR3 is CASLGGGTDTQYF. CDR3 DNA: TGTGCCAGCTTGGGCGGGGGGACAGATACGCAGTATTTT.

The V gene is TRBV6-6, the J gene TRBJ1-1; 8 nucleotides match TRBD1. Germline V CDR1 and CDR2: MNHNY, SVGAGI (reference sequence). V shed 2 bases, J shed 3 bases, and the junction held 8 bases outside the gene matches. This CDR3 region has 16 residues. CDR3 sequence: CASSYRGQGADTEAFF. The CDR3 coding sequence is TGTGCCAGCAGTTACCGGGGCCAGGGGGCGGACACTGAAGCTTTCTTT.

This chain joins TRBV5-6 and TRBJ1-6; 7 bases agree with TRBD1. Germline trimming cut 2 bases from V and 10 bases from J; bases unmatched to any gene: 9. In germline, CDR1 is SGHDT, CDR2 YYEEEE. The CDR3 is 15 residues long. CDR3 nucleotides: TGTGCCAGCAGCTTTCAAACAGGGGAAGGATCACCCCTCCACTTT. It yields the protein CASSFQTGEGSPLHF.